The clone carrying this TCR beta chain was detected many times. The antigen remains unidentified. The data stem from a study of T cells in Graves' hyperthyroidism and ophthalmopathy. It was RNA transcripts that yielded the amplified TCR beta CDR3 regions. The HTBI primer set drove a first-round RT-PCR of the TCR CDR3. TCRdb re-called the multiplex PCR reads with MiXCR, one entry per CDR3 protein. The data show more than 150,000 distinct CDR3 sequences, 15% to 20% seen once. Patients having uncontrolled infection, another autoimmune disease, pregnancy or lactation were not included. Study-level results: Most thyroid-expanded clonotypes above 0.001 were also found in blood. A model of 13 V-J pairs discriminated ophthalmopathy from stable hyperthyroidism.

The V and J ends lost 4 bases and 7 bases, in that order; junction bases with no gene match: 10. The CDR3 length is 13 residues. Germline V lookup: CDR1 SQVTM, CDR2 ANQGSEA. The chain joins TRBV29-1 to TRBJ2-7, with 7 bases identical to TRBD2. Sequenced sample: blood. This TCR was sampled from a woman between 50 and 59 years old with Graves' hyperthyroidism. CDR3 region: CSVGGGGGGEQYF. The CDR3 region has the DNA TGCAGCGTTGGAGGTGGGGGGGGAGGGGAGCAGTACTTC.